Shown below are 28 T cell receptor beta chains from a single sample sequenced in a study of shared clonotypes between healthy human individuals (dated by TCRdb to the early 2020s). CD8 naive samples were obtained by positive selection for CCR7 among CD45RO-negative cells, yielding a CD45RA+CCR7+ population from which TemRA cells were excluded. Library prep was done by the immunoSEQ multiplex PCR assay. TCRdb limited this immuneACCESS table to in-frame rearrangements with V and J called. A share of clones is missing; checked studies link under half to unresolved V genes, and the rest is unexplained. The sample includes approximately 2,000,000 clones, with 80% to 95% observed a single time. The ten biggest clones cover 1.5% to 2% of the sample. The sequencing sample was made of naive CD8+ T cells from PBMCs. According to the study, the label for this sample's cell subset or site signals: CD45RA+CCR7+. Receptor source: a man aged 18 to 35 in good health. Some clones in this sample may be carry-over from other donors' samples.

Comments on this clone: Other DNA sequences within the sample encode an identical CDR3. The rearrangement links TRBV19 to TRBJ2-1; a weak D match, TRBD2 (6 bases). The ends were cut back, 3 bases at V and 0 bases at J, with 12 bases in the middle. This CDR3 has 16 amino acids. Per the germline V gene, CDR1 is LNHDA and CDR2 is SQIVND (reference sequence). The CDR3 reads CASSIRGRSSYNEQFF. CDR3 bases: TGTGCCAGTAGTATTCGAGGGAGGAGCTCCTACAATGAGCAGTTCTTC.

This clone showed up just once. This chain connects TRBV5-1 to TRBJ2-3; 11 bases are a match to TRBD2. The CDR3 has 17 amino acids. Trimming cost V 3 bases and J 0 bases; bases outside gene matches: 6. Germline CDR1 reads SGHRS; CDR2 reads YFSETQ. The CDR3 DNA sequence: TGCGCCAGCAGCTCTAAGGGACTAGCGGCTAGCACAGATACGCAGTATTTT. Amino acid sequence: CASSSKGLAASTDTQYF.

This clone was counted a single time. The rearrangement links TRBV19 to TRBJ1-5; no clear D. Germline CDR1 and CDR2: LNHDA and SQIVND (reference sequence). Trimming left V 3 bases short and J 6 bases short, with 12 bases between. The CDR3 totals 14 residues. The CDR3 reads CASSIGEAGQPQHF. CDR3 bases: TGTGCCAGTAGTATCGGGGAGGCTGGTCAGCCCCAGCATTTT.

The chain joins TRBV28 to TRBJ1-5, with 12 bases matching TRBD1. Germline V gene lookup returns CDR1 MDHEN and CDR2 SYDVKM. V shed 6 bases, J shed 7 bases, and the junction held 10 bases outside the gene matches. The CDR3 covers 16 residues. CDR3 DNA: TGTGCCAGCAGCCTCCGGGACAGGGGGCTTGGGCAGCCCCAGCATTTT. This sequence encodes CASSLRDRGLGQPQHF. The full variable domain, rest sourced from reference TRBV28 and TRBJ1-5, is DVKVTQSSRYLVKRTGEKVFLECVQDMDHENMFWYRQDPGLGLRLIYFSYDVKMKEKGDIPEGYSVSREKKERFSLILESASTNQTSMYLCASSLRDRGLGQPQHFGDGTRLSIL.

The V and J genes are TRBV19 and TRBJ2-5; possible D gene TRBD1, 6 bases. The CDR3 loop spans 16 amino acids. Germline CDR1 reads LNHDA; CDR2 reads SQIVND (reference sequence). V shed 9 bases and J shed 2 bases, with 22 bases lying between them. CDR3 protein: CASKRTRGITQETQYF. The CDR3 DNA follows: TGTGCCAGCAAGCGTACAAGGGGGATTACTCAAGAGACCCAGTACTTC.

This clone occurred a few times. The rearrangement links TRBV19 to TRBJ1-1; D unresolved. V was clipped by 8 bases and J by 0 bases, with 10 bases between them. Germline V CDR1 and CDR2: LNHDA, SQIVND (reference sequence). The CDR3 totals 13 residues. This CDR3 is CASGKNMNTEAFF. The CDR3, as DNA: TGTGCCAGTGGGAAGAACATGAACACTGAAGCTTTCTTT. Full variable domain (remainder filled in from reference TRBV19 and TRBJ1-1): DGGITQSPKYLFRKEGQNVTLSCEQNLNHDAMYWYRQDPGQGLRLIYYSQIVNDFQKGDIAEGYSVSREKKESFPLTVTSAQKNPTAFYLCASGKNMNTEAFFGQGTRLTVV.

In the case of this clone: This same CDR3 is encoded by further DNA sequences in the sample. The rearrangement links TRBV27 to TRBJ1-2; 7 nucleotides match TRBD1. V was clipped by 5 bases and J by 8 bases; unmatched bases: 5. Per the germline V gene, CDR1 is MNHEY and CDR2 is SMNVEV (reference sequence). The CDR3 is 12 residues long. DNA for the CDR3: TGTGCCAGCAGTCCTCAGGGGGACGGCTACACCTTC. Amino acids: CASSPQGDGYTF.

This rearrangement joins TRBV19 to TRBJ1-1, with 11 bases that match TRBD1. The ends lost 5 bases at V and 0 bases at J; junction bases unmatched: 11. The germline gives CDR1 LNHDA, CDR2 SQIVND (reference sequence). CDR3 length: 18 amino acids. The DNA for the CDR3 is TGTGCCAGTAGTCCAAGGGGACAGGGGGTAATATTGAACACTGAAGCTTTCTTT. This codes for CASSPRGQGVILNTEAFF. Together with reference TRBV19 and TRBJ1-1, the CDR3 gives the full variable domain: DGGITQSPKYLFRKEGQNVTLSCEQNLNHDAMYWYRQDPGQGLRLIYYSQIVNDFQKGDIAEGYSVSREKKESFPLTVTSAQKNPTAFYLCASSPRGQGVILNTEAFFGQGTRLTVV.

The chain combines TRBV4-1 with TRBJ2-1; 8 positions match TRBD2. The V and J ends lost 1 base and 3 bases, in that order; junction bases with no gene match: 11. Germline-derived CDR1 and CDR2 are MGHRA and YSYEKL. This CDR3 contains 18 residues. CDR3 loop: CASSQVWREANFYNEQFF. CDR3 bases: TGCGCCAGCAGCCAAGTTTGGCGGGAGGCAAACTTCTACAATGAGCAGTTCTTC.

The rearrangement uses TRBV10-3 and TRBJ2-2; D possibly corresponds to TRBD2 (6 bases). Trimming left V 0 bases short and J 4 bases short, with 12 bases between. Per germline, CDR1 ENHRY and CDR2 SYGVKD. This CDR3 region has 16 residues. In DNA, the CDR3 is TGTGCCATCAGTGAGTCGGGGGGTCGATCCACCGGGGAGCTGTTTTTT. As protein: CAISESGGRSTGELFF.

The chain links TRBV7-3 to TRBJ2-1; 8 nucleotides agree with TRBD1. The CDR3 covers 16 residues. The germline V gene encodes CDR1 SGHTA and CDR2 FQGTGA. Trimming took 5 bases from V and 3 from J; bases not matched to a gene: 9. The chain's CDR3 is CASSQRRTGIYNEQFF. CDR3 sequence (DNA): TGTGCCAGCAGCCAGCGCCGGACAGGGATCTACAATGAGCAGTTCTTC.

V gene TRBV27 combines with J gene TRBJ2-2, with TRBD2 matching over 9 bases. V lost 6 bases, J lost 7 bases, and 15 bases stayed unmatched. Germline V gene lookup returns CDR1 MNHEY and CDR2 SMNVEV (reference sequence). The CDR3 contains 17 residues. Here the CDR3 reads CASRLASGGLALGELFF. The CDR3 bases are TGTGCCAGCAGACTCGCCAGCGGAGGACTAGCGCTCGGGGAGCTGTTTTTT.

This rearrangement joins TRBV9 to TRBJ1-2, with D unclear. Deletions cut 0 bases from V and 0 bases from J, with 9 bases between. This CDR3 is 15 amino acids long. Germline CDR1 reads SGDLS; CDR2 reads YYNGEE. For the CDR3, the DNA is TGTGCCAGCAGCGTAGGGTCGGATTCTAACTATGGCTACACCTTC. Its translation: CASSVGSDSNYGYTF.

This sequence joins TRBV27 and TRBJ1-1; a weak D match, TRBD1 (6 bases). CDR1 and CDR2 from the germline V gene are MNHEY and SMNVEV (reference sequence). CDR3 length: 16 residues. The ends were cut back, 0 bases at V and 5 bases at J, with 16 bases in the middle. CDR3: CASSLSAGAMGTEAFF. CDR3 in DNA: TGTGCCAGCAGTTTATCGGCAGGGGCGATGGGGACTGAAGCTTTCTTT.

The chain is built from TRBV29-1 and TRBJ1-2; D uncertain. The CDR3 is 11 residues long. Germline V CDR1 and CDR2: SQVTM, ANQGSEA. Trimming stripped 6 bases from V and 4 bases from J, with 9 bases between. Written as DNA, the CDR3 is TGCAGCGTCCCTGACCTCTATGGCTACACCTTC. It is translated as CSVPDLYGYTF.

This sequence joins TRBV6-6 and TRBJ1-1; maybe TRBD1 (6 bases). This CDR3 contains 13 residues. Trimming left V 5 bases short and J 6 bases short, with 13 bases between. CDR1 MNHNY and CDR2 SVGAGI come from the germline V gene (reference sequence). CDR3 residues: CASSQGRVAEAFF. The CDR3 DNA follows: TGTGCCAGCAGTCAGGGGAGAGTGGCTGAAGCTTTCTTT.

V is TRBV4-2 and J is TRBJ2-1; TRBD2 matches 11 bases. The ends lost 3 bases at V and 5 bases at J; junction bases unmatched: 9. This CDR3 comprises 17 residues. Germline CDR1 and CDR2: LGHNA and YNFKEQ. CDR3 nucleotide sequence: TGTGCCAGCAGCCAGTCACTAGCGGGAGTCCGAAACAATGAGCAGTTCTTC. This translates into CASSQSLAGVRNNEQFF.

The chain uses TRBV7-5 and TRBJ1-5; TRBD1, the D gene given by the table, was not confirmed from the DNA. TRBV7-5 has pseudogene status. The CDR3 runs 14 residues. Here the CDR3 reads CARSPRDSHQPQHF. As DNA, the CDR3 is TGTGCCAGAAGCCCGCGGGACAGCCATCAGCCCCAGCATTTT.

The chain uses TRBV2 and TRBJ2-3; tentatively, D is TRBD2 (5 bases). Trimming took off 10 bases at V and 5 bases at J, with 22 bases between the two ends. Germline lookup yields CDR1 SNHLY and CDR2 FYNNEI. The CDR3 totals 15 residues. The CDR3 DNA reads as TGTGCCACCATACCTAGCACGGGGAGACTAGATACGCAGTATTTT. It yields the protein CATIPSTGRLDTQYF.

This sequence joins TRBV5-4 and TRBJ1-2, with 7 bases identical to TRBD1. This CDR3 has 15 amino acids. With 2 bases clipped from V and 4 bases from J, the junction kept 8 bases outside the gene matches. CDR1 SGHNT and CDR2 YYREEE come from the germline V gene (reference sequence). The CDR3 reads CASSLGTADFYGYTF. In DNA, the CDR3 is TGTGCCAGCAGCTTAGGGACAGCGGATTTCTATGGCTACACCTTC.

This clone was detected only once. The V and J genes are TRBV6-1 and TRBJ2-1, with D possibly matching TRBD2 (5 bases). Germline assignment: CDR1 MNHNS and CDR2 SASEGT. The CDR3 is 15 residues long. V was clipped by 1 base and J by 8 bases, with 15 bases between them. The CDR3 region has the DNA TGTGCCAGCAGTGAAGGGGCATCGGTCGGGGATGAGCAGTTCTTC. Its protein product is CASSEGASVGDEQFF.

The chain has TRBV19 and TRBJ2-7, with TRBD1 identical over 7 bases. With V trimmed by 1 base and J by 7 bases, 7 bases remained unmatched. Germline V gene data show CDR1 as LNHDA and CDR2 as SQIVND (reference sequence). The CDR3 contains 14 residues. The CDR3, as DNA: TGTGCCAGTAGTATAGCTACGGCAGGGGGAGAGCAGTACTTC. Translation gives CASSIATAGGEQYF.

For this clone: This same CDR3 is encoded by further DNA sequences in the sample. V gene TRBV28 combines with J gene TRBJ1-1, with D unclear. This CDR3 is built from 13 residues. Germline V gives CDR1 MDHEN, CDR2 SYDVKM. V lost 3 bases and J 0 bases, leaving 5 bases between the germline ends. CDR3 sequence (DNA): TGTGCCAGCAGTTTCCCCATGAACACTGAAGCTTTCTTT. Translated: CASSFPMNTEAFF.

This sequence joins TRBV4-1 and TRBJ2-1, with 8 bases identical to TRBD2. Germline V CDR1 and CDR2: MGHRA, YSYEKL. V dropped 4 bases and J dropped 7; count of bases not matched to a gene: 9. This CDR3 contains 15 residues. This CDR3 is CASSPGTSRGNEQFF. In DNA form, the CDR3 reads TGCGCCAGCAGCCCGGGGACTAGTCGCGGTAATGAGCAGTTCTTC.

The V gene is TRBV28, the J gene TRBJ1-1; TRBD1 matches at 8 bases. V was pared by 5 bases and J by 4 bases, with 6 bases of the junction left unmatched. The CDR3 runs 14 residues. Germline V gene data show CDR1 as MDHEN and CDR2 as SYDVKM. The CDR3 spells CASSSADRVTEAFF. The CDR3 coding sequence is TGTGCCAGCAGTAGTGCGGACAGGGTCACTGAAGCTTTCTTT.

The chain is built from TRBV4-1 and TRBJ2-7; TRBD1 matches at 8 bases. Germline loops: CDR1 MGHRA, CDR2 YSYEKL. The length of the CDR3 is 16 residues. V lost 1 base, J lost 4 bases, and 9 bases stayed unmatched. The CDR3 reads CASSQAGQGALYEQYF. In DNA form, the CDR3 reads TGCGCCAGCAGCCAAGCTGGGCAGGGGGCTTTATACGAGCAGTACTTC.

CDR3 coding DNA: TGTGCCAGCAGCTTAGTCTATTTGGTGGGGGAGCAGTACTTC. Its translation: CASSLVYLVGEQYF. This sequence joins TRBV7-8 and TRBJ2-7, with unresolved D. CDR1 SGHVS and CDR2 FQNEAQ come from the germline V gene. The length of the CDR3 is 14 residues. The V gene lost 1 base and the J gene lost 7 bases, with 14 bases spanning the gap.

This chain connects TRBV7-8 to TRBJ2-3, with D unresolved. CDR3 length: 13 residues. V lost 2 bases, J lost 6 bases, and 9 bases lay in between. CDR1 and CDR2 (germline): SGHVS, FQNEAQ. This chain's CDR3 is CASSLLGRDTQYF. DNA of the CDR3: TGTGCCAGCAGCTTACTGGGCAGGGATACGCAGTATTTT.